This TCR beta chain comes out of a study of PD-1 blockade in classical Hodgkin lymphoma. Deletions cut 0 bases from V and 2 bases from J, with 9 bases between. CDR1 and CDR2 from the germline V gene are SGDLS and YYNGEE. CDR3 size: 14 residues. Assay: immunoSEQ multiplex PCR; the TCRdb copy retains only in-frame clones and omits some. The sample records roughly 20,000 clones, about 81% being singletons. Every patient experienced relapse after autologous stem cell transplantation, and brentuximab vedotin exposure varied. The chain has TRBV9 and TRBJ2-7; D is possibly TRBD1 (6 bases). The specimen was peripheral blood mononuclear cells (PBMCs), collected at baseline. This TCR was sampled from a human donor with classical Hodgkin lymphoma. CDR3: CASSVGDKPYEQYF. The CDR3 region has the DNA TGTGCCAGCAGCGTAGGGGACAAGCCCTACGAGCAGTACTTC.